This T cell receptor (beta chain) originates from a study of blood T cell repertoires in COVID-19 (dated by TCRdb to 2020 to 2021). Study-level background: The collaborator samples originated in the United States, Italy and Spain and spanned the acute and convalescent phases of COVID-19. Sample metadata almost always included a de-identified subject ID, COVID-19 status, age in years and sex. The prospective study material was composed of cDNA or gDNA derived from T cells, B-cell-depleted T cells, or PBMCs. The dataset comprised deeply sampled blood TCRbeta repertoires from subjects exposed to, actively infected with, or recovered from COVID-19. A freely available public database, intended as a resource for researchers studying the immune response to SARS-CoV-2, is where the repertoires were released. Samples were obtained from the ongoing ImmuneRACE study (first 160 participants) and from approximately 1,200 subjects provided by 6 global collaborators. Where available, HLA class I and class II types were taken from metadata supplied by the sample provider and were not determined by assay-based typing.

TCRbeta CDR3 regions were amplified from genomic DNA using the immunoSEQ Assay, a bias-controlled multiplex PCR. In the original analysis: Nucleated cell counts per sample were estimated from amplification of reference gene primers within the assay. Sequence reads were collapsed and filtered to measure the absolute abundance of every unique TCRbeta CDR3 rearrangement. For each sample, productive Simpson clonality was calculated by taking the square root of Simpson's diversity index across productive rearrangements. TCRdb took over this immuneACCESS table, retaining in-frame rearrangements with V and J assigned. Such tables are incomplete; in checked studies, under half of the missing clones stem from an unresolved V gene, and the remainder is unexplained. V, J and clone size are those of that table, while D and trimming were read from the DNA. For this sample there are roughly 250,000 clones; approximately 87% appear just once. Roughly 12% of the sample is held by the ten biggest clonotypes.

As concerns this clone: No cognate antigen has been identified for it. Base qualities are missing; no much larger clone stands one base away.

The V end loses 5 bases and the J end loses 4 bases, and a stretch of 17 bases separates them. The germline V gene supplies CDR1 SGHVS and CDR2 FNYEAQ. The CDR3 runs 15 amino acids, cysteine and phenylalanine included. The CDR3 DNA has 45 bases and is translated from base 1. The study at large found these results: The amount of clinical and demographic metadata varied by source and participant and was provided uncurated.

One collaborating source in Seattle enrolled patients during active infection and followed them longitudinally through the course of disease. Each collaborating institution followed its own protocols to collect whole blood in K2EDTA tubes. For TCRbeta analysis, collaborators shipped samples as frozen whole blood, isolated PBMCs, or DNA extracted from either of those sample types. Recombination linked TRBV7-6 to TRBJ1-2, with the D gene call left open. Sequencing was performed on peripheral blood. This clonotype was obtained from a woman in her thirties with COVID-19, enrolled during active disease. The CDR3 region: CASSPRLGGSYGYTF. The nucleotide sequence reads TGTGCCAGCAGCCCCCGGTTGGGAGGGTCCTATGGCTACACCTTC.